These T cell receptor beta chains were read from a single sample in a study of CD8 T cells in ankylosing spondylitis. From the 5' RACE reads, TCRdb called clonotypes with MiXCR, one entry per CDR3 protein. The sample yields nearly 350,000 distinct CDR3 sequences, roughly 14% seen once. The sample comprised blood, either unsorted or a sorted T cell fraction (not recorded which). These receptors came from a male donor with ankylosing spondylitis or in good health (not recorded which). CDR3s include the opening cysteine and the closing phenylalanine or tryptophan. Fields, in order: V gene, D gene, J gene, clone size, CDR3 protein, CDR3 DNA. D genes are given only for firm matches. Not all rows give a size; the values are once, few, many and, for expanded clones, a class.

v_gene: TRBV29-1; d_gene: .; j_gene: TRBJ1-2; abundance: .; CDR3aa: CSVEDWAKYGYTF; CDR3nt: TGCAGCGTTGAAGATTGGGCTAAATATGGCTACACCTTC
v_gene: TRBV5-5; d_gene: .; j_gene: TRBJ2-5; abundance: few; CDR3aa: CASSLVTSQETQYF; CDR3nt: TGTGCCAGCAGCTTGGTGACAAGCCAAGAGACCCAGTACTTC
v_gene: TRBV7-9; d_gene: .; j_gene: TRBJ2-5; abundance: few; CDR3aa: CASSLVAGGGQETQYF; CDR3nt: TGTGCCAGCAGCTTAGTTGCAGGAGGCGGGCAAGAGACCCAGTACTTC
v_gene: TRBV5-7; d_gene: TRBD1; j_gene: TRBJ2-5; abundance: .; CDR3aa: CASSLVHWTGVEDQETQYF; CDR3nt: TGTGCCAGCAGCTTGGTGCACTGGACAGGGGTTGAGGACCAAGAGACCCAGTACTTC
v_gene: TRBV5-1; d_gene: TRBD1; j_gene: TRBJ2-5; abundance: few; CDR3aa: CASSREQGFGETQYF; CDR3nt: TGCGCCAGCAGCCGAGAACAGGGGTTCGGGGAGACCCAGTACTTC
v_gene: TRBV7-2; d_gene: TRBD2; j_gene: TRBJ2-3; abundance: few; CDR3aa: CAIAASGGAVDTQYF; CDR3nt: TGTGCCATAGCGGCTAGCGGGGGGGCGGTAGATACGCAGTATTTT
v_gene: TRBV10-3; d_gene: .; j_gene: TRBJ1-1; abundance: many; CDR3aa: CAISESKNTEAFF; CDR3nt: TGTGCCATCAGTGAGTCAAAGAACACTGAAGCTTTCTTT
v_gene: TRBV7-8; d_gene: .; j_gene: TRBJ2-7; abundance: few; CDR3aa: CASSLQGALSEQYF; CDR3nt: TGTGCCAGCAGCTTACAGGGAGCGCTCTCCGAGCAGTACTTC
v_gene: TRBV5-1; d_gene: .; j_gene: TRBJ2-5; abundance: .; CDR3aa: CASSSGGGRWTQYF; CDR3nt: TGCGCCAGTAGCTCTGGCGGCGGGCGGTGGACCCAGTACTTC
v_gene: TRBV12-3/TRBV12-4; d_gene: .; j_gene: TRBJ2-3; abundance: many; CDR3aa: CASSFKRGTDTQYF; CDR3nt: TGTGCCAGCAGTTTTAAGCGGGGCACAGATACGCAGTATTTT
v_gene: TRBV11-2; d_gene: TRBD2; j_gene: TRBJ2-1; abundance: .; CDR3aa: CASSASGGIDEQFF; CDR3nt: TGTGCCAGCAGCGCTAGCGGGGGGATTGATGAGCAGTTCTTC
v_gene: TRBV5-1; d_gene: .; j_gene: TRBJ1-2; abundance: .; CDR3aa: CASSLQGEPNYGYTF; CDR3nt: TGCGCCAGCAGCTTACAGGGAGAGCCTAACTATGGCTACACCTTC
v_gene: TRBV5-6; d_gene: .; j_gene: TRBJ1-1; abundance: .; CDR3aa: CASSLGTVLGNTEAFF; CDR3nt: TGTGCCAGCAGCCTGGGGACGGTCCTCGGGAACACTGAAGCTTTCTTT
v_gene: TRBV12-3/TRBV12-4; d_gene: .; j_gene: TRBJ2-7; abundance: .; CDR3aa: CASTGRGYSYEQYF; CDR3nt: TGTGCCAGCACAGGGCGGGGTTACTCCTACGAGCAGTACTTC
v_gene: TRBV5-1; d_gene: .; j_gene: TRBJ2-5; abundance: few; CDR3aa: CASSGGPTKGKETQYF; CDR3nt: TGCGCCAGCAGCGGGGGGCCCACCAAAGGCAAAGAGACCCAGTACTTC
v_gene: TRBV11-3; d_gene: TRBD1; j_gene: TRBJ2-3; abundance: .; CDR3aa: CASSSGTGGSSDTQYF; CDR3nt: TGTGCCAGCAGCTCCGGGACAGGGGGTTCGTCAGATACGCAGTATTTT
v_gene: TRBV5-1; d_gene: TRBD2; j_gene: TRBJ2-7; abundance: .; CDR3aa: CASSLGMGLAGGLNYEQYF; CDR3nt: TGCGCCAGCAGCTTGGGGATGGGACTAGCGGGAGGACTAAATTACGAGCAGTACTTC
v_gene: TRBV12-3/TRBV12-4; d_gene: .; j_gene: TRBJ2-5; abundance: .; CDR3aa: CASSSARLLRETQYF; CDR3nt: TGTGCCAGCAGTTCAGCGAGACTTCTTAGGGAGACCCAGTACTTC
v_gene: TRBV12-3/TRBV12-4; d_gene: .; j_gene: TRBJ2-1; abundance: many; CDR3aa: CASSPGGYYNEQFF; CDR3nt: TGTGCCAGCAGTCCCGGGGGTTACTACAATGAGCAGTTCTTC
v_gene: TRBV20-1; d_gene: TRBD1; j_gene: TRBJ1-1; abundance: .; CDR3aa: CSARDRQGVWNTEAFF; CDR3nt: TGCAGTGCTAGAGATCGACAGGGCGTCTGGAACACTGAAGCTTTCTTT
v_gene: TRBV5-1; d_gene: .; j_gene: TRBJ2-7; abundance: few; CDR3aa: CASSLEVNPPGSYEQYF; CDR3nt: TGCGCCAGCAGCTTGGAAGTTAACCCGCCAGGCTCCTACGAGCAGTACTTC
v_gene: TRBV27; d_gene: .; j_gene: TRBJ2-6; abundance: .; CDR3aa: CASSFDRDHTGANVLTF; CDR3nt: TGTGCCAGCAGTTTTGACAGAGACCATACTGGGGCCAACGTCCTGACTTTC
v_gene: TRBV7-2; d_gene: .; j_gene: TRBJ2-7; abundance: .; CDR3aa: CASSLYRAEQYF; CDR3nt: TGTGCCAGCAGCTTATACAGGGCTGAGCAGTACTTC
v_gene: TRBV5-1; d_gene: TRBD2; j_gene: TRBJ2-5; abundance: few; CDR3aa: CASSSTPPAGGQETQYF; CDR3nt: TGCGCCAGCAGCTCCACCCCTCCAGCGGGGGGCCAAGAGACCCAGTACTTC
v_gene: TRBV5-1; d_gene: TRBD1; j_gene: TRBJ1-6; abundance: few; CDR3aa: CASSRGTGERNSPLHF; CDR3nt: TGCGCCAGCAGCCGCGGGACAGGGGAAAGGAATTCACCCCTCCACTTT
v_gene: TRBV29-1; d_gene: TRBD1; j_gene: TRBJ1-1; abundance: many; CDR3aa: CSAADRAVLSAFF; CDR3nt: TGCAGCGCCGCGGACAGGGCGGTATTGTCGGCTTTCTTT
v_gene: TRBV7-8; d_gene: .; j_gene: TRBJ1-1; abundance: many; CDR3aa: CASSSVRGNTEAFF; CDR3nt: TGTGCCAGCAGCTCCGTCAGGGGGAACACTGAAGCTTTCTTT
v_gene: TRBV27; d_gene: .; j_gene: TRBJ2-6; abundance: few; CDR3aa: CASSPRSSGANVLTF; CDR3nt: TGTGCCAGCAGTCCCAGGAGCTCTGGGGCCAACGTCCTGACTTTC
v_gene: TRBV20-1; d_gene: .; j_gene: TRBJ1-1; abundance: many; CDR3aa: CSANPPRTEAFF; CDR3nt: TGCAGTGCTAACCCCCCGCGCACAGAAGCTTTCTTT
v_gene: TRBV9; d_gene: TRBD1; j_gene: TRBJ1-2; abundance: few; CDR3aa: CASSPQTGNYGYTF; CDR3nt: TGTGCCAGCAGCCCACAGACAGGGAACTATGGCTACACCTTC
v_gene: TRBV9; d_gene: .; j_gene: TRBJ1-6; abundance: few; CDR3aa: CASSPGPGNSPLHF; CDR3nt: TGTGCCAGCAGCCCCGGGCCCGGTAATTCACCCCTCCACTTT
v_gene: TRBV7-9; d_gene: TRBD1; j_gene: TRBJ2-7; abundance: .; CDR3aa: CASSLYRTGEDEQYF; CDR3nt: TGTGCCAGCAGCTTATATAGAACAGGGGAAGACGAGCAGTACTTC